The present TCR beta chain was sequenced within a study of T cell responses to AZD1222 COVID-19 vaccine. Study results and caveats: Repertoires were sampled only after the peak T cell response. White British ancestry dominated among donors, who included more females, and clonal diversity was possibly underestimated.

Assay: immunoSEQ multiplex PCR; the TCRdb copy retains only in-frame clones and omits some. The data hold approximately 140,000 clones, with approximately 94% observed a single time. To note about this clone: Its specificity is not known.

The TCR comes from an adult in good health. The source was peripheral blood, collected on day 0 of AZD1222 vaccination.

The CDR3 protein is CASSSRPGDTQYF. CDR3 nucleotides: TGTGCCAGCAGCTCCAGGCCTGGAGATACGCAGTATTTT. The chain recombines TRBV7-2 with TRBJ2-3; no firm D call. Germline V CDR1 and CDR2: SGHTA, FQGNSA. This CDR3 contains 13 residues. V was cut by 4 bases and J by 5 bases, with 10 bases left in between.